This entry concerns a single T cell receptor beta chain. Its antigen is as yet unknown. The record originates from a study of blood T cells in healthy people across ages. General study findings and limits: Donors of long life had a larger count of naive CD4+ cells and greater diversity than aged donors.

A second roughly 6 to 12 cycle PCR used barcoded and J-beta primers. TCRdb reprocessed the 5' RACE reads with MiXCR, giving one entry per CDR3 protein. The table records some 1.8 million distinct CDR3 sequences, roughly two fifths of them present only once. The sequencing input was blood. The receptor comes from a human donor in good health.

This CDR3 reads CSASDPGRTYEQYF. For the CDR3, the DNA is TGCAGTGCTTCTGACCCGGGCCGCACCTACGAGCAGTACTTC. This chain joins TRBV20-1 and TRBJ2-7; D is undetermined. Between the trimmed V and J ends, which lost 5 bases and 2 bases, there was a span of 16 bases. Germline lookup yields CDR1 DFQATT and CDR2 SNEGSKA (reference sequence). CDR3 size: 14 residues.